The T cell receptor (beta chain) under discussion was sequenced for a study of metastatic and nonmetastatic thyroid tumors. Study details: The study looked at repertoires side by side in blood and in tumor or nodule tissue from malignant and benign thyroid patients.

Germline V gene lookup returns CDR1 GTSNPN and CDR2 SVGIG (reference sequence). This CDR3 is 11 amino acids long. The V and J ends lost 8 bases and 8 bases respectively, with 15 bases between them. With MiXCR, TCRdb called clones anew from the PCR reads. The sample lists about 15,000 clones; about 23% were seen once. The entire patient cohort was treatment-naive prior to thyroid surgery. This clone occurred once. Sequencing was carried out using tumor tissue. V is TRBV30 and J is TRBJ1-2; D remains unclear. This clonotype was obtained from a female donor with papillary thyroid cancer or a benign thyroid nodule (not recorded which). Some clones in this sample may be carry-over from other donors' samples. CDR3 nucleotide sequence: TGTGCCCTAGAGGGTCTTGCGGGCTACACCTTC. It specifies CALEGLAGYTF.